Shown below are 14 T cell receptor beta chains from a single sample sequenced in a study of shared clonotypes between healthy human individuals. TCRdb's table, derived via immunoSEQ multiplex PCR, lists solely in-frame clones and lacks some. The sample lists millions of clones, 93% occurring once. The material sequenced was naive CD4+ T cells from PBMCs. The subset: CD45RA+ positively selected. The receptors come from a man younger than 30 in good health. Some clones in this sample may be carry-over from other donors' samples.

The J gene is TRBJ1-3, the V gene TRBV21-1. TRBV21-1 is reported as a pseudogene. The CDR3 covers 18 residues. The CDR3 DNA follows: TGTGCCAGCAGCAAAAACGGGGACTGTGGAAAGAATGGAAACACCATATATTTT. Its protein product is CASSKNGDCGKNGNTIYF.

The V gene is TRBV7-2, the J gene TRBJ2-5, with D possibly called TRBD1 or TRBD2 (5 bases each). Trimming cost V 5 bases and J 8 bases, with 18 bases left between them. The CDR3 runs 14 residues. Germline V gives CDR1 SGHTA, CDR2 FQGNSA. The CDR3 here is CASSPSGTPSTQYF. Written as DNA, the CDR3 is TGTGCCAGCAGCCCCTCCGGGACCCCCTCAACCCAGTACTTC.

The rearrangement uses TRBV28 and TRBJ2-1; possible D gene TRBD2, 7 bases. The CDR3 runs 15 residues. Germline V lookup: CDR1 MDHEN, CDR2 SYDVKM. Trimming shortened V by 6 bases and J by 2 bases, and 14 bases separated the two germline ends. The CDR3 reads CASSEGGGTYNEQFF. CDR3 in DNA: TGTGCCAGCAGCGAAGGGGGGGGTACCTACAATGAGCAGTTCTTC.

V and J are TRBV2 and TRBJ2-2; D gene ambiguous. Deletions cut 7 bases from V and 4 bases from J, with 7 bases between. Germline CDR1 is SNHLY and CDR2 is FYNNEI. CDR3 size: 12 residues. The CDR3 DNA reads as TGTGCCAGCACTATTTTCACCGGGGAGCTGTTTTTT. This gives the protein CASTIFTGELFF.

The V and J genes are TRBV11-2 and TRBJ2-7; 8 positions match TRBD1. With 7 bases clipped from V and 0 bases from J, the junction kept 11 bases outside the gene matches. Germline V gene lookup returns CDR1 SGHAT and CDR2 FQNNGV. CDR3 length: 16 residues. CDR3 sequence reads: CASTPAGTGASYEQYF. The DNA for the CDR3 is TGTGCCAGCACACCCGCCGGGACAGGAGCCTCCTACGAGCAGTACTTC.

V and J are TRBV6-4 and TRBJ1-1; 8 bases map to TRBD1. The germline gives CDR1 MRHNA, CDR2 SNTAGT. The CDR3 contains 14 residues. Germline trimming cut 6 bases from V and 4 bases from J; bases unmatched to any gene: 7. CDR3 nucleotide sequence: TGTGCCAGCAGCCGGGACAGGACAAGCACTGAAGCTTTCTTT. Residues: CASSRDRTSTEAFF.

A word on this clone: Other DNA sequences of this sample code for an identical CDR3. The chain is built from TRBV11-3 and TRBJ1-1; D ambiguous. V lost 2 bases and J 0 bases, leaving 4 bases between the germline ends. This CDR3 contains 13 residues. Germline lookup yields CDR1 SGHNT and CDR2 YENEEA. CDR3 nucleotide sequence: TGTGCCAGCAGCTTACAGGTGAACACTGAAGCTTTCTTT. This sequence encodes CASSLQVNTEAFF.

V gene TRBV2 combines with J gene TRBJ2-7, with TRBD2 identical over 14 bases. Germline V gives CDR1 SNHLY, CDR2 FYNNEI. The CDR3 is made up of 16 amino acids. With 10 bases clipped from V and 0 bases from J, the junction kept 8 bases outside the gene matches. CDR3 residues: CAIRGTSGSSSYEQYF. The CDR3 DNA is TGTGCCATCAGGGGGACTAGCGGGAGTAGCTCCTACGAGCAGTACTTC.

This chain's CDR3 is CAMGVGTGSYEQYF. For the CDR3, the DNA is TGTGCCATGGGGGTAGGGACGGGCTCCTACGAGCAGTACTTC. V is TRBV2 and J is TRBJ2-7; D possibly uses TRBD1 or TRBD2 (5 bases each). CDR3 size: 14 residues. The V gene lost 10 bases and the J gene lost 0 bases, with 16 bases spanning the gap. From germline, CDR1 is SNHLY and CDR2 FYNNEI.

This chain joins TRBV7-9 and TRBJ1-2, with 7 bases lining up with TRBD1. The J segment lost 3 bases and the V segment lost 5 bases, leaving 9 bases of the junction unmatched. The CDR3 is 15 amino acids. Germline CDR1 and CDR2: SEHNR and FQNEAQ (reference sequence). CDR3 nucleotides: TGTGCCAGCAGCCGCTCAGGGGGGAAGGACTATGGCTACACCTTC. Residues: CASSRSGGKDYGYTF.

This chain links TRBV29-1 with TRBJ2-7, with a weak D call TRBD1 (5 bases). V lost 7 bases to trimming and J lost 7 bases, with 14 bases between them. CDR3 length: 11 amino acids. Germline V gives CDR1 SQVTM, CDR2 ANQGSEA. DNA for the CDR3: TGCAGCGCCACCAGGGTTGGGGAGCAGTACTTC. It yields the protein CSATRVGEQYF.

This rearrangement joins TRBV28 to TRBJ2-6; D is tentatively TRBD1 or TRBD2 (5 bases each). Germline-derived CDR1 and CDR2 are MDHEN and SYDVKM. This CDR3 contains 18 residues. The V end was cut by 4 bases, the J end by 1 base, with 17 bases between. CDR3 in amino acids: CASSSRRVRTSGANVLTF. The DNA for the CDR3 is TGTGCCAGCAGTTCGCGCAGGGTGAGGACTTCTGGGGCCAACGTCCTGACTTTC.

The rearrangement joins TRBV28 to TRBJ1-2; D unresolved. Trimming shortened V by 2 bases and J by 4 bases, and 8 bases separated the two germline ends. Per germline, CDR1 MDHEN and CDR2 SYDVKM. There are 13 residues in the CDR3. CDR3: CASSLTSLYGYTF. The CDR3 DNA follows: TGTGCCAGCAGTTTAACGTCCCTCTATGGCTACACCTTC.

This sequence joins TRBV11-3 and TRBJ2-7; TRBD1 matches 8 bases. The CDR3 is 13 residues long. In germline, CDR1 is SGHNT, CDR2 YENEEA. With 6 bases clipped from V and 6 bases from J, the junction kept 7 bases outside the gene matches. CDR3 residues: CASRDRASSEQYF. The CDR3 bases are TGTGCCAGCAGGGACAGGGCATCTTCCGAGCAGTACTTC.